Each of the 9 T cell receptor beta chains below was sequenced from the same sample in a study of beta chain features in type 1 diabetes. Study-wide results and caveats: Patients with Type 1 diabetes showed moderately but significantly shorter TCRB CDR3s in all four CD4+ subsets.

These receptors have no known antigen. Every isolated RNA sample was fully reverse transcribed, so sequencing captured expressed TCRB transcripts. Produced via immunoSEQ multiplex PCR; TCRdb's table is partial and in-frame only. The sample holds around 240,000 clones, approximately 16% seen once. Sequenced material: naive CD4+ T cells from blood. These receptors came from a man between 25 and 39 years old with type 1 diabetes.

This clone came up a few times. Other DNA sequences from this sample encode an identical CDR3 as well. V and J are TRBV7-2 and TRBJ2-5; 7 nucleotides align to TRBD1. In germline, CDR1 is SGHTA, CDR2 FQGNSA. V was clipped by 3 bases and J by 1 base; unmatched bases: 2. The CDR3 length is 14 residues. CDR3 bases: TGTGCCAGCAGCTTCAACAGGGGCCAAGAGACCCAGTACTTC. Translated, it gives CASSFNRGQETQYF. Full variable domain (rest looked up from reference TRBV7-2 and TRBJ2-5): GAGVSQSPSNKVTEKGKDVELRCDPISGHTALYWYRQSLGQGLEFLIYFQGNSAPDKSGLPSDRFSAERTGGSVSTLTIQRTQQEDSAVYLCASSFNRGQETQYFGPGTRLLVL.

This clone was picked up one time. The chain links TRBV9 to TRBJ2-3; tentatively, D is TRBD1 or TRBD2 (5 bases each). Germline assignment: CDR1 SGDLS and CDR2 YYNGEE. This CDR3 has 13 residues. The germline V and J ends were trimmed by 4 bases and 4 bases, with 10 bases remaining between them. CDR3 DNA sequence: TGTGCCAGCAGCCCGAGGGGCGCAGATACGCAGTATTTT. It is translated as CASSPRGADTQYF.

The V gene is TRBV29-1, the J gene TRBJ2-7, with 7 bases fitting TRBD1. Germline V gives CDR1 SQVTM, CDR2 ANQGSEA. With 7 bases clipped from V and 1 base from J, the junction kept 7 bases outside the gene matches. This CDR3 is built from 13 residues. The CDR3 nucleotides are TGCAGCGCCCGCCGGGACAGTTCCTACGAGCAGTACTTC. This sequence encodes CSARRDSSYEQYF.

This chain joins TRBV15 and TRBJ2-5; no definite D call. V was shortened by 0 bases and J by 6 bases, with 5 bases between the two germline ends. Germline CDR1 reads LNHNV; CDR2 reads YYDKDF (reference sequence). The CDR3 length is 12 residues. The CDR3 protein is CATSRDTKTQYF. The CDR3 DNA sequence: TGTGCCACCAGCAGAGATACGAAGACCCAGTACTTC.

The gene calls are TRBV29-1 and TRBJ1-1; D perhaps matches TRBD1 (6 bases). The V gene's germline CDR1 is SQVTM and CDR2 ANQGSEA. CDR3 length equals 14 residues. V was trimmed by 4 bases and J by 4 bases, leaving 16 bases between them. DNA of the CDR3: TGCAGCGTTGCCCCCCTTACAGGGATCACTGAAGCTTTCTTT. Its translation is CSVAPLTGITEAFF. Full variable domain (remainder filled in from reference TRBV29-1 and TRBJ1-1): SAVISQKPSRDICQRGTSLTIQCQVDSQVTMMFWYRQQPGQSLTLIATANQGSEATYESGFVIDKFPISRPNLTFSTLTVSNMSPEDSSIYLCSVAPLTGITEAFFGQGTRLTVV.

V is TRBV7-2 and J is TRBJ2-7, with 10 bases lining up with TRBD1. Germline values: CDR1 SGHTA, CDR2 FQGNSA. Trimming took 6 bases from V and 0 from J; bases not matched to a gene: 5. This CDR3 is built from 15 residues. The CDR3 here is CASRARTGGSYEQYF. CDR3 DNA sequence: TGTGCCAGCAGGGCACGGACAGGGGGCTCCTACGAGCAGTACTTC.

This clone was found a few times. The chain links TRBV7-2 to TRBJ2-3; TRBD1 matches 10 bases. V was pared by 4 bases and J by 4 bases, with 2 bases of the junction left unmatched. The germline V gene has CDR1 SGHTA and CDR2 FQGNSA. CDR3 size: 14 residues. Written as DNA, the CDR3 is TGTGCCAGCAGCTCAGGGACAGGGGCAGATACGCAGTATTTT. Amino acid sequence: CASSSGTGADTQYF.

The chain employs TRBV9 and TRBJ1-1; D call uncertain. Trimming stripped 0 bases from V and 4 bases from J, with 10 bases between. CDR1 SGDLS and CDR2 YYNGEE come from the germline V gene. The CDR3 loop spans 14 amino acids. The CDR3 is CASSVDRRPTEAFF. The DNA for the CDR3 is TGTGCCAGCAGCGTAGACCGTCGCCCCACTGAAGCTTTCTTT.

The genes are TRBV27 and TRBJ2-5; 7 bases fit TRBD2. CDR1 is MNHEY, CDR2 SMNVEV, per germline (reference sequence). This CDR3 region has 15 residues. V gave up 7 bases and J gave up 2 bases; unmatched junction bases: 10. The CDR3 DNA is TGTGCCAGCAATAAGGTGGCTAGCGGACAAGAGACCCAGTACTTC. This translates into CASNKVASGQETQYF.